This entry features one T cell receptor (beta chain) sequence. Its antigen remains unidentified. These data come from a study of cytomegalovirus exposure and HLA in healthy donors. Notes on the study in general: It was assumed in the presence/absence analyses that sequencing depth was roughly uniform across donors.

V was clipped by 0 bases and J by 7 bases, with 13 bases between them. Germline-derived CDR1 and CDR2 are SGHAT and FQNNGV. This CDR3 contains 15 residues. PCR amplification relied on 60 Vbeta primers (plus 13 Jbeta primers). Clones were sequenced by immunoSEQ multiplex PCR, and TCRdb holds only the in-frame ones, with some missing. Here the sample spans 65,000 to 85,000 clones, less than 85% being singletons. Sequenced material: PBMCs. V and J are TRBV11-2 and TRBJ2-1; tentative D call: TRBD1 (6 bases). The source is a woman between 50 and 59 years old in good health and CMV-seronegative. The CDR3: CASSLDRNRANEQFF. CDR3 bases: TGTGCCAGCAGCTTAGATAGAAACAGGGCAAATGAGCAGTTCTTC.